The clone carrying this TCR beta chain appeared once. Its antigen is not identified. These data belong to a study of cytomegalovirus exposure and HLA in healthy donors. Whole-study results and caveats: A link between a missense DCLRE1C variant and TCR beta V- and J-gene trimming emerged from a later analysis. Some V segments (TRBV6-2 and TRBV6-3 among them) were excluded as indistinguishable.

Primers: 60 Vbeta forward and 13 Jbeta reverse. Assay: immunoSEQ multiplex PCR; the TCRdb copy retains only in-frame clones and omits some. The repertoire holds approximately 100,000 clones, with less than 85% as singletons. V lost 4 bases and J lost 2, with 11 bases in between. The CDR3 is 14 amino acids. Germline V lookup: CDR1 LGHNA, CDR2 YNFKEQ. Those who donated were healthy bone marrow donors. The chain is built from TRBV4-2 and TRBJ1-2, with D unclear. The sequenced sample was PBMCs. This TCR was sampled from a man in his forties in good health and CMV-seropositive. CDR3 DNA sequence: TGTGCCAGCAGCCGCGCCGGGGAAAACTATGGCTACACCTTC. This encodes CASSRAGENYGYTF.